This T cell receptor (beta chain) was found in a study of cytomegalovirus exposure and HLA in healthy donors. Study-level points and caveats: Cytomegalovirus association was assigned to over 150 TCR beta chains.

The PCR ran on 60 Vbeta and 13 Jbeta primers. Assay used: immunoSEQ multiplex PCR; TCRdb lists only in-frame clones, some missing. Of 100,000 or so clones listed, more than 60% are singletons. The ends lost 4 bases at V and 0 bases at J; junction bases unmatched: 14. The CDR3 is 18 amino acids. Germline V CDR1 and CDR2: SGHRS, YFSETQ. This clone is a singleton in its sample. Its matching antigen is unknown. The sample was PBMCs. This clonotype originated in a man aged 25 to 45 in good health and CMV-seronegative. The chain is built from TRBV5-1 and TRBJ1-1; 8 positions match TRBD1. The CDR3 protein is CASSPNPSRGLMNTEAFF. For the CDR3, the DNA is TGCGCCAGCAGCCCCAATCCGAGCAGGGGGCTCATGAACACTGAAGCTTTCTTT.